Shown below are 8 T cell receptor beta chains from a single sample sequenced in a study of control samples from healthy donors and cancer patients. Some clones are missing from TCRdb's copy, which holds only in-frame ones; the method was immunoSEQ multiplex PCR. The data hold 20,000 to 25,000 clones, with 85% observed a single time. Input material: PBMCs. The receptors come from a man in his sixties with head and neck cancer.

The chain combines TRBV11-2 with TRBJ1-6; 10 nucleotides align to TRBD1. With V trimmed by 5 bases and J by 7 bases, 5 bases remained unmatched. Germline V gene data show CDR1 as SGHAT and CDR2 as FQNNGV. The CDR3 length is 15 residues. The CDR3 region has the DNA TGTGCCAGCAGCGCCTCGGGACAGGGGAATTCACCCCTCCACTTT. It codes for CASSASGQGNSPLHF. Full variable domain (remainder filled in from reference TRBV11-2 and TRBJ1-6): EAGVAQSPRYKIIEKRQSVAFWCNPISGHATLYWYQQILGQGPKLLIQFQNNGVVDDSQLPKDRFSAERLKGVDSTLKIQPAKLEDSAVYLCASSASGQGNSPLHFGNGTRLTVT.

CDR3: CASSLYGTQYF. CDR3 DNA: TGTGCCAGCAGTCTGTACGGTACGCAGTATTTT. J is TRBJ2-3 and V is TRBV27; D is undetermined. The CDR3 spans 11 residues. V was cut by 5 bases and J by 8 bases, with 8 bases left in between. Germline CDR1 is MNHEY and CDR2 is SMNVEV (reference sequence).

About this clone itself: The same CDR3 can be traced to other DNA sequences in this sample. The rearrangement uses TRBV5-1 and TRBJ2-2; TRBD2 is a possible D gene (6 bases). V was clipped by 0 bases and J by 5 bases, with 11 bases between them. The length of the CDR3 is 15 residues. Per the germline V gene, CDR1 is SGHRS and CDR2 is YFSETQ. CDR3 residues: CASSLAAEGTGELFF. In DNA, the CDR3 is TGCGCCAGCAGCTTGGCCGCGGAGGGAACCGGGGAGCTGTTTTTT.

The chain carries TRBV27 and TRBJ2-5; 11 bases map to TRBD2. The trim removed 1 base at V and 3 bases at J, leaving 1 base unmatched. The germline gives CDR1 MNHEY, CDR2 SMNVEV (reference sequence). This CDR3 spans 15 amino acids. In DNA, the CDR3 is TGTGCCAGCAGTTTATGGGGACTAGCGGAAGAGACCCAGTACTTC. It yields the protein CASSLWGLAEETQYF.

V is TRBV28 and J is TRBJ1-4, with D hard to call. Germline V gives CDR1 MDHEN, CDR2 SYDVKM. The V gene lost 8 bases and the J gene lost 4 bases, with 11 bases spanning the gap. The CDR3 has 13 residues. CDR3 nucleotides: TGTGCCAGCTGCGTACAGCTTAATGAAAAACTGTTTTTT. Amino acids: CASCVQLNEKLFF.

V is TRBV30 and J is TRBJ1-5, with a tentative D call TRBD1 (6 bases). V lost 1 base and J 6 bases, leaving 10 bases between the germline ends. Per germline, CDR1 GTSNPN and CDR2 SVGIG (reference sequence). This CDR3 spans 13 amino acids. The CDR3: CAWSARGTQPQHF. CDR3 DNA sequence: TGTGCCTGGAGTGCGAGGGGGACTCAGCCCCAGCATTTT.

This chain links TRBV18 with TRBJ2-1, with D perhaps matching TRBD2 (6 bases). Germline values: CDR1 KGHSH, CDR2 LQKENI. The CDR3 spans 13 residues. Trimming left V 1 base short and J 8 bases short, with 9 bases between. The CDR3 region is CASSPRGEDEQFF. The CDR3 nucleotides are TGTGCCAGCTCACCACGGGGGGAGGATGAGCAGTTCTTC. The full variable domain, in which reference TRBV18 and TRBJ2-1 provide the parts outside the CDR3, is NAGVMQNPRHLVRRRGQEARLRCSPMKGHSHVYWYRQLPEEGLKFMVYLQKENIIDESGMPKERFSAEFPKEGPSILRIQQVVRGDSAAYFCASSPRGEDEQFFGPGTRLTVL.

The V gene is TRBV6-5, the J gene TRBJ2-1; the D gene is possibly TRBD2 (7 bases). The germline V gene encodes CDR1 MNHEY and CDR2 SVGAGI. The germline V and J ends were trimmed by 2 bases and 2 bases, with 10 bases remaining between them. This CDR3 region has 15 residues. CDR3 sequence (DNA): TGTGCCAGCAGTTACGGCGGGGGCGCCTACAATGAGCAGTTCTTC. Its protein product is CASSYGGGAYNEQFF.